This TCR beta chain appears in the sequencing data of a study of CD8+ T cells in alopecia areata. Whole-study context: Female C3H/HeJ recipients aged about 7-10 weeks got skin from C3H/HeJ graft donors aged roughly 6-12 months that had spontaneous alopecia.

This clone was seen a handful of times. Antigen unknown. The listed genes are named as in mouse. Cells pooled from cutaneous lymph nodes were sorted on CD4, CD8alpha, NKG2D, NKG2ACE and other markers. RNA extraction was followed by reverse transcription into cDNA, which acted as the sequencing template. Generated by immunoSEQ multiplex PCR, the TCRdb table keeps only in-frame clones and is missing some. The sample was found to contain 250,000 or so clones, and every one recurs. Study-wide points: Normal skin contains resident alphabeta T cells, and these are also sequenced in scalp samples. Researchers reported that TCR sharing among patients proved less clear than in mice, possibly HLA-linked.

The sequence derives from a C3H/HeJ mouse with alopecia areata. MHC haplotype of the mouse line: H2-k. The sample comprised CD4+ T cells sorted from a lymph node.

The CDR3 loop is CASSHRDRGREVFF. The CDR3 bases that were read are TGTGCCAGCAGTCACCGGGACAGGGGGCGA. The chain is built from TRBV13-1 and TRBJ1-1; 12 bases line up with TRBD1. The read terminates 4 residues before the CDR3 end, so the remaining end is supplied by the germline J gene. Germline assignment: CDR1 NSHNY and CDR2 SYGAGN. The CDR3 is 14 residues long.